This entry lists 15 T cell receptor beta chains sequenced from one sample in a study of blood T cell repertoires in COVID-19. Clones were sequenced by immunoSEQ multiplex PCR, and TCRdb holds only the in-frame ones, with some missing. The sample lists 20,000 to 30,000 clones; 75% to 85% were seen once. Sequencing was carried out using peripheral blood. The receptors come from a man older than 75 with active or convalescent COVID-19.

The genes are TRBV5-6 and TRBJ2-5, with 9 bases lining up with TRBD2. V lost 1 base to trimming and J lost 4 bases; unmatched junction nucleotides: 8. From germline, CDR1 is SGHDT and CDR2 YYEEEE. There are 16 residues in the CDR3. CDR3 in amino acids: CASSLFLSSGRETQYF. The CDR3, as DNA: TGTGCCAGCAGCTTGTTTTTGAGTAGCGGGAGAGAGACCCAGTACTTC.

The chain employs TRBV28 and TRBJ2-7, with a tentative D call TRBD1 (6 bases). CDR1 and CDR2 (germline): MDHEN, SYDVKM. Trimming stripped 2 bases from V and 1 base from J, with 12 bases between. The CDR3 is 15 amino acids. The CDR3 is CASSLASGDSYEQYF. The CDR3 nucleotides are TGTGCCAGCAGTTTAGCCTCAGGGGATTCCTACGAGCAGTACTTC.

This clone was observed a single time. V gene TRBV28 combines with J gene TRBJ2-1, with D possibly matching TRBD2 (6 bases). The V gene lost 7 bases and the J gene lost 6 bases, with 13 bases spanning the gap. Germline V gene sequence: CDR1 MDHEN, CDR2 SYDVKM. This CDR3 contains 13 residues. CDR3 in amino acids: CASMFSGANEQFF. CDR3 coding DNA: TGTGCCAGCATGTTTAGCGGAGCCAATGAGCAGTTCTTC.

The rearrangement uses TRBV6-5 and TRBJ1-1, with D hard to call. The CDR3 totals 13 residues. Germline V gene data show CDR1 as MNHEY and CDR2 as SVGAGI. V gave up 3 bases and J gave up 0 bases, with 5 bases separating them. The CDR3 region has the DNA TGTGCCAGCAGTTATCGGGTGAACACTGAAGCTTTCTTT. It is translated as CASSYRVNTEAFF.

V usage is TRBV9 and J usage is TRBJ2-5; 12 bases map to TRBD2. Germline V gives CDR1 SGDLS, CDR2 YYNGEE. This CDR3 region has 16 residues. The V segment lost 1 base and the J segment 5 bases; nucleotides outside the gene matches: 6. Here the CDR3 reads CASSVLAGGPGETQYF. The CDR3 bases are TGTGCCAGCAGCGTACTAGCGGGAGGGCCCGGGGAGACCCAGTACTTC. Full variable domain (missing parts from reference TRBV9 and TRBJ2-5): DSGVTQTPKHLITATGQRVTLRCSPRSGDLSVYWYQQSLDQGLQFLIQYYNGEERAKGNILERFSAQQFPDLHSELNLSSLELGDSALYFCASSVLAGGPGETQYFGPGTRLLVL.

The chain carries TRBV11-2 and TRBJ2-7, with D unresolved. The CDR3 spans 12 residues. V lost 3 bases, J lost 3 bases, and 6 bases lay in between. Germline loops: CDR1 SGHAT, CDR2 FQNNGV. Here the CDR3 reads CASSFASYEQYF. DNA for the CDR3: TGTGCCAGCAGCTTCGCCAGCTACGAGCAGTACTTC.

This chain links TRBV9 with TRBJ2-5; possibly TRBD1 for D (7 bases). The V and J ends lost 7 bases and 5 bases respectively, with 15 bases between them. From germline, CDR1 is SGDLS and CDR2 YYNGEE. The CDR3 loop spans 13 amino acids. The CDR3 sequence: CASGGGRLETQYF. The CDR3 nucleotides are TGTGCCAGCGGAGGGGGCCGATTGGAGACCCAGTACTTC.

This chain's CDR3 is CASNDRGPGYTF. The CDR3 DNA follows: TGTGCCAGCAATGACAGGGGGCCCGGCTACACCTTC. The chain couples TRBV2 to TRBJ1-2, with 10 bases that match TRBD1. Germline CDR1 is SNHLY and CDR2 is FYNNEI. Losses at the gene ends were 7 bases for V and 8 bases for J; bases not matched to a gene: 4. CDR3 length equals 12 residues.

This chain uses TRBV11-2 with TRBJ2-1; 7 bases are shared with TRBD1. V shed 6 bases and J 4 bases; nucleotides not matched to a gene: 9. CDR3 length: 15 amino acids. In germline, CDR1 is SGHAT, CDR2 FQNNGV. The CDR3 region is CASRARMGQYNEQFF. The CDR3 region has the DNA TGTGCCAGCAGGGCCAGAATGGGACAGTACAATGAGCAGTTCTTC.

The rearrangement uses TRBV7-9 and TRBJ2-3; D may be TRBD2 (5 bases). The germline V gene has CDR1 SEHNR and CDR2 FQNEAQ (reference sequence). The CDR3 totals 15 residues. V dropped 3 bases and J dropped 0 bases, with 10 bases sitting between them. The CDR3 here is CASSFPGISTDTQYF. In DNA, the CDR3 is TGTGCCAGCAGCTTTCCGGGGATTAGCACAGATACGCAGTATTTT.

The chain is built from TRBV2 and TRBJ1-2; 7 bases are shared with TRBD1. CDR3 length: 13 amino acids. The junction had 4 bases not matched to a gene; V was cut back by 4 bases and J by 5 bases. Germline assignment: CDR1 SNHLY and CDR2 FYNNEI. CDR3 protein: CASSGQGEYGYTF. In DNA form, the CDR3 reads TGTGCCAGCAGTGGACAGGGAGAGTATGGCTACACCTTC. The entire variable domain, with the rest obtained from reference TRBV2 and TRBJ1-2, is as follows: EPEVTQTPSHQVTQMGQEVILRCVPISNHLYFYWYRQILGQKVEFLVSFYNNEISEKSEIFDDQFSVERPDGSNFTLKIRSTKLEDSAMYFCASSGQGEYGYTFGSGTRLTVV.

The chain couples TRBV18 to TRBJ2-7; D not resolved. V was pared by 0 bases and J by 3 bases, with 6 bases between. From germline, CDR1 is KGHSH and CDR2 LQKENI. The CDR3 is 13 amino acids. The CDR3 protein is CASSPPEFYEQYF. The CDR3 DNA is TGTGCCAGCTCACCACCCGAGTTCTACGAGCAGTACTTC.

The V call is TRBV7-2, the J call TRBJ2-3, with TRBD2 matching over 8 bases. The V and J ends lost 0 bases and 1 base, in that order; junction bases with no gene match: 0. Germline V gives CDR1 SGHTA, CDR2 FQGNSA. This CDR3 is built from 15 residues. CDR3 nucleotides: TGTGCCAGCAGCTTAGCGGGACTAGGCACAGATACGCAGTATTTT. This sequence encodes CASSLAGLGTDTQYF.

The chain recombines TRBV6-1 with TRBJ2-7; the match to TRBD2 covers 9 bases. Germline V CDR1 and CDR2: MNHNS, SASEGT. The CDR3 covers 15 residues. J was trimmed by 0 bases and V by 3 bases; bases with no gene match: 3. In DNA form, the CDR3 reads TGTGCCAGCAGTGACGCTAGCGGGGACTCCTACGAGCAGTACTTC. It codes for CASSDASGDSYEQYF.

This sequence joins TRBV7-2 and TRBJ2-7, with D tentatively TRBD2 (6 bases). Germline V lookup: CDR1 SGHTA, CDR2 FQGNSA. The CDR3 runs 13 residues. With 7 bases removed from V and 0 bases from J, the gap between germline ends came to 10 bases. Written as DNA, the CDR3 is TGTGCCAGCACCACCGGGAGCTCCTACGAGCAGTACTTC. Translation gives CASTTGSSYEQYF.